This T cell receptor beta chain was observed in a study of glioma-infiltrating T cells. Using RNA template, CDR3s of TCR alpha and beta were amplified with iRepertoire arm-PCR. TCRdb recomputed calls from the multiplex PCR reads with MiXCR, one row per CDR3 protein. The profile shows 150,000 or so distinct CDR3 sequences, roughly 43% of them singletons. The source of this sequence is a human donor with low-grade glioma or glioblastoma, undergoing nonglioma brain surgery, or in good health (not recorded which). The sequencing input was glioma tissue, nonneoplastic brain tissue, or PBMCs (not recorded which).

The CDR3 loop reads CASSLRTWGGNEQFF. Written as DNA, the CDR3 is TGTGCCAGCAGTCTCCGGACATGGGGGGGGAATGAGCAGTTCTTC. The chain recombines TRBV28 with TRBJ2-1, with 7 positions matching TRBD2. There are 15 residues in the CDR3. The V gene end was trimmed by 5 bases and the J gene end by 7 bases; junction bases not matched to a gene: 11. CDR1 and CDR2 (germline): MDHEN, SYDVKM.